The 15 T cell receptor beta chains reported below all come from one sample, sequenced in a study of T cells in Graves' hyperthyroidism and ophthalmopathy. Using RNA transcripts as the source, TCR beta CDR3 regions were amplified. First-round RT-PCR targeting the TCR CDR3 was performed with the HTBI primer set. TCRdb processed the multiplex PCR reads anew with MiXCR; each CDR3 protein has one entry. The sample contains about 560,000 distinct CDR3 sequences, approximately 16% of which appear only once. The sample consisted of blood. The receptor set was obtained from a woman aged 18 to 35 with Graves' hyperthyroidism.

Ten or more counts support this clonotype. This chain joins TRBV27 and TRBJ1-2, with no clear D. The CDR3 extends over 13 amino acids. V gave up 3 bases and J gave up 5 bases, with 10 bases separating them. Germline V lookup: CDR1 MNHEY, CDR2 SMNVEV (reference sequence). CDR3 amino acids: CASSLSASYGYTF. CDR3 sequence (DNA): TGTGCCAGCAGTTTGTCCGCTTCGTATGGCTACACCTTC.

The gene calls are TRBV5-1 and TRBJ2-5; 9 nucleotides match TRBD2. The CDR3 has 15 amino acids. Looked up from germline, CDR1 is SGHRS and CDR2 is YFSETQ. V was pared by 6 bases and J by 0 bases, with 6 bases of the junction left unmatched. Here the CDR3 DNA reads TGCGCCAGCACCTACCTAGCGGGACACCAAGAGACCCAGTACTTC. It translates to CASTYLAGHQETQYF.

This sequence joins TRBV9 and TRBJ2-6, with 8 bases matching TRBD2. The CDR3 consists of 16 residues. CDR1 is SGDLS, CDR2 YYNGEE, per germline. The trim removed 0 bases at V and 2 bases at J, leaving 1 base unmatched. The CDR3 coding sequence is TGTGCCAGCAGCGTAGCAGCGGGAGCTGGGGCCAACGTCCTGACTTTC. It is translated as CASSVAAGAGANVLTF.

The rearrangement joins TRBV7-4 to TRBJ2-1; D ambiguous. The CDR3 runs 13 residues. Per germline, CDR1 SGHVT and CDR2 SQSDAQ. V lost 5 bases to trimming and J lost 6 bases, with 11 bases between them. CDR3 coding DNA: TGTGCCAGCAGCAACCGGGCCCCCAATGAGCAGTTCTTC. It specifies CASSNRAPNEQFF.

This clonotype was counted between two and nine times. The J gene is TRBJ2-5, the V gene TRBV20-1, with a weak D call TRBD2 (5 bases). The germline V and J ends were trimmed by 6 bases and 1 base, with 12 bases remaining between them. CDR3 size: 13 residues. Looked up from germline, CDR1 is DFQATT and CDR2 is SNEGSKA (reference sequence). CDR3 loop: CSASMGVQETQYF. CDR3 sequence (DNA): TGCAGTGCGAGCATGGGAGTCCAAGAGACCCAGTACTTC.

J is TRBJ2-7 and V is TRBV12-3 or TRBV12-4; TRBD1 matches at 10 bases. After removal of 5 bases from V and 3 bases from J, the junction contained 7 bases not matched to a gene. The CDR3 has 15 residues. The CDR3 DNA is TGTGCCAGCAGTGAGGGACAGGGGCGAATCTACGAGCAGTACTTC. This sequence encodes CASSEGQGRIYEQYF.

This chain joins TRBV15 and TRBJ2-5, with 7 bases that match TRBD1. The CDR3 loop spans 14 amino acids. Germline CDR1 is LNHNV and CDR2 is YYDKDF (reference sequence). V lost 3 bases and J lost 5; bases outside the gene matches: 6. In nucleotides, the CDR3 is TGTGCCACCAGCAGCCAGGGGGACGGGGAGACCCAGTACTTC. It is translated as CATSSQGDGETQYF.

The J gene is TRBJ2-2, the V gene TRBV7-9; either TRBD1 or TRBD2 may fit D (5 bases each). The CDR3 contains 14 residues. Germline-derived CDR1 and CDR2 are SEHNR and FQNEAQ (reference sequence). V was pared by 8 bases and J by 2 bases, with 12 bases between. The CDR3 loop is CASQRTPNTGELFF. DNA of the CDR3: TGTGCCAGCCAGCGGACACCCAACACCGGGGAGCTGTTTTTT.

The sample holds many counts of this clonotype. V usage is TRBV24-1 and J usage is TRBJ1-2; 9 bases align to TRBD1. There are 15 residues in the CDR3. V shed 0 bases, J shed 8 bases, and the junction held 6 bases outside the gene matches. Germline lookup yields CDR1 KGHDR and CDR2 SFDVKD. The DNA of the CDR3 is TGTGCCACCAGTGATTTGCCGGGACAGGGTAGAGGCTACACCTTC. Translation: CATSDLPGQGRGYTF.

This clonotype was seen more than once but under ten times. The chain links TRBV25-1 to TRBJ2-1; TRBD2 agrees at 9 bases. The V segment lost 1 base and the J segment 5 bases; nucleotides outside the gene matches: 6. CDR3 length: 16 amino acids. Germline CDR1 is MGHDK and CDR2 is SYGVNS. CDR3 sequence: CASSELAQREDNEQFF. CDR3 bases: TGTGCCAGCAGTGAATTGGCCCAGCGGGAGGACAATGAGCAGTTCTTC.

The genes are TRBV6-5 and TRBJ2-7; D gene unclear. Trimming pared 0 bases from V and 3 bases from J, leaving 6 bases between. Germline V lookup: CDR1 MNHEY, CDR2 SVGAGI. There are 13 residues in the CDR3. CDR3 sequence: CASSYSTHYEQYF. Written as DNA, the CDR3 is TGTGCCAGCAGTTACTCGACGCACTACGAGCAGTACTTC.

This clonotype was detected only a few times. The rearrangement links TRBV25-1 to TRBJ2-7, with D maybe TRBD1 (5 bases). Per the germline V gene, CDR1 is MGHDK and CDR2 is SYGVNS. Trimming stripped 5 bases from V and 3 bases from J, with 11 bases between. CDR3 length: 13 residues. CDR3 in DNA: TGTGCCAGCAGTTCGCGGACAAACTACGAGCAGTACTTC. This gives the protein CASSSRTNYEQYF.

J is TRBJ2-5 and V is TRBV25-1; 8 nucleotides agree with TRBD1. J was trimmed by 4 bases and V by 4 bases; bases with no gene match: 5. This CDR3 has 14 residues. Per the germline V gene, CDR1 is MGHDK and CDR2 is SYGVNS. Written as DNA, the CDR3 is TGTGCCAGCAGTGCGTCAGGGGGCACAGAGACCCAGTACTTC. Its translation is CASSASGGTETQYF.

This clonotype showed up just a few times. Here the CDR3 omits its conserved ending phenylalanine or tryptophan, so a read error is the likely source. V usage is TRBV10-3 and J usage is TRBJ1-2, with 7 bases aligning to TRBD1. Losses at the gene ends were 0 bases for V and 2 bases for J; bases not matched to a gene: 0. CDR1 ENHRY and CDR2 SYGVKD come from the germline V gene. CDR3 size: 14 residues. CDR3 protein: CAISESGQNYGYTL. The DNA for the CDR3 is TGTGCCATCAGTGAGTCGGGACAGAACTATGGCTACACCCTC.

This clonotype was seen at least ten times. The chain combines TRBV20-1 with TRBJ2-3, with TRBD2 matching 10 bases. The CDR3 loop spans 18 amino acids. Germline assignment: CDR1 DFQATT and CDR2 SNEGSKA (reference sequence). V was clipped by 0 bases and J by 1 base; unmatched bases: 10. The CDR3 DNA is TGCAGTGCTAGAGATCGATTTCGAGCGGGAGGGGGCACAGATACGCAGTATTTT. It encodes CSARDRFRAGGGTDTQYF.